The rows below give T cell receptor beta chains drawn from one sample of a study of cytomegalovirus exposure and HLA in healthy donors. The data were produced by immunoSEQ multiplex PCR, yet TCRdb's version contains in-frame clones alone and is incomplete. The sample contains about 110,000 clones, roughly 86% of which appear only once. Sequencing was performed on PBMCs. The receptors derive from a woman aged 18-29 years in good health and CMV-seronegative. CDR3s include the opening cysteine and the closing phenylalanine or tryptophan. A D gene is named only where the DNA matches it firmly.

d_call: .
v_call: TRBV19
j_call: TRBJ1-5
cdr3_aa: CASSGLQGQAPQHF

d_call: .
v_call: TRBV7-6
j_call: TRBJ2-7
cdr3_aa: CASSDITRNPSYEQYF

d_call: TRBD2
v_call: TRBV7-8
j_call: TRBJ2-5
cdr3_aa: CASSVTSGGVQETQYF

d_call: .
v_call: TRBV5-1
j_call: TRBJ1-2
cdr3_aa: CASSFGSGFYGYTF

d_call: TRBD1
v_call: TRBV18
j_call: TRBJ2-3
cdr3_aa: CASATGGADTQYF

d_call: .
v_call: TRBV4-2
j_call: TRBJ2-6
cdr3_aa: CASSHTSSGANVLTF

d_call: .
v_call: TRBV9
j_call: TRBJ1-5
cdr3_aa: CASSSQGSNQPQHF

d_call: .
v_call: TRBV10-3
j_call: TRBJ1-5
cdr3_aa: CATNRESNQPQHF

d_call: .
v_call: TRBV28
j_call: TRBJ1-6
cdr3_aa: CASTKLQANYNSPLHF

d_call: .
v_call: TRBV19
j_call: TRBJ2-7
cdr3_aa: CASSNDRTRADEQYF

d_call: .
v_call: TRBV6-5
j_call: TRBJ2-7
cdr3_aa: CASHSRSYEQYF

d_call: .
v_call: TRBV4-3
j_call: TRBJ1-1
cdr3_aa: CASSQGGLGGITWDTEAFF

d_call: .
v_call: TRBV7-6
j_call: TRBJ2-3
cdr3_aa: CASSLGGLDVDTQYF

d_call: .
v_call: TRBV28
j_call: TRBJ2-7
cdr3_aa: CASSRQFNIYEQYF

d_call: .
v_call: TRBV15
j_call: TRBJ1-2
cdr3_aa: CATKGEGGWHYGYTF

d_call: .
v_call: TRBV5-6
j_call: TRBJ2-3
cdr3_aa: CASSLATVADHHKWQYF

d_call: TRBD1
v_call: TRBV5-6
j_call: TRBJ2-3
cdr3_aa: CASSSWRVQGALDTQYF

d_call: TRBD2
v_call: TRBV18
j_call: TRBJ2-1
cdr3_aa: CASSPRAGGASNNEQFF

d_call: .
v_call: TRBV9
j_call: TRBJ2-7
cdr3_aa: CASSVGGAGHEQYF

d_call: .
v_call: TRBV10-1
j_call: TRBJ2-7
cdr3_aa: CASLESGGSDPYEQYF

d_call: .
v_call: TRBV27
j_call: TRBJ2-1
cdr3_aa: CASSFRTGRGEQFF

d_call: .
v_call: TRBV15
j_call: TRBJ2-1
cdr3_aa: CATSSRGGVEQFF

d_call: TRBD2
v_call: TRBV27
j_call: TRBJ2-7
cdr3_aa: CASSLREGVPGLNYEQYF

d_call: TRBD1
v_call: TRBV28
j_call: TRBJ1-1
cdr3_aa: CASSTTGLNTEAFF

d_call: TRBD1
v_call: TRBV7-2
j_call: TRBJ1-2
cdr3_aa: CASSFTGTGTGGYTF

d_call: TRBD2
v_call: TRBV27
j_call: TRBJ2-7
cdr3_aa: CASSLRGESYEQYF

d_call: TRBD2
v_call: TRBV11-2
j_call: TRBJ2-1
cdr3_aa: CASSLGSGRAFEQFF

d_call: TRBD1
v_call: TRBV11-1
j_call: TRBJ1-1
cdr3_aa: CASSNRGVNTEAFF

d_call: TRBD1
v_call: TRBV9
j_call: TRBJ2-4
cdr3_aa: CASSVTGGSKNIQYF

d_call: .
v_call: TRBV6-1
j_call: TRBJ2-6
cdr3_aa: CASIPAAGANVLTF

d_call: .
v_call: TRBV30
j_call: TRBJ2-7
cdr3_aa: CAWGGNTYEQYF

d_call: .
v_call: TRBV2
j_call: TRBJ2-4
cdr3_aa: CASSPRHNIQYF

d_call: TRBD2
v_call: TRBV15
j_call: TRBJ2-7
cdr3_aa: CATSKRDYSYEQYF

d_call: TRBD1
v_call: TRBV5-1
j_call: TRBJ2-1
cdr3_aa: CASSNPGTGVNEQFF

d_call: TRBD2
v_call: TRBV10-3
j_call: TRBJ2-7
cdr3_aa: CASRGLLAGRYEQYF

d_call: .
v_call: TRBV6-6
j_call: TRBJ2-1
cdr3_aa: CASRQGGRPRSDEQFF

d_call: .
v_call: TRBV6-4
j_call: TRBJ1-5
cdr3_aa: CASSDGENQPQHF

d_call: .
v_call: TRBV7-6
j_call: TRBJ2-3
cdr3_aa: CASSSGLSTDTQYF

d_call: .
v_call: TRBV30
j_call: TRBJ2-1
cdr3_aa: CAWNIVGKPNEQFF

d_call: .
v_call: TRBV4-2
j_call: TRBJ2-3
cdr3_aa: CASSPGLPGADTQYF

d_call: TRBD1
v_call: TRBV4-2
j_call: TRBJ2-1
cdr3_aa: CASSQEERQGAAEQFF

d_call: .
v_call: TRBV7-2
j_call: TRBJ2-5
cdr3_aa: CASSLTTPETQYF

d_call: .
v_call: TRBV29-1
j_call: TRBJ2-3
cdr3_aa: CSVDRGLDTQYF

d_call: .
v_call: TRBV28
j_call: TRBJ2-3
cdr3_aa: CASSVYARDTSTDTQYF

d_call: .
v_call: TRBV6-5
j_call: TRBJ1-1
cdr3_aa: CASSPGDTEAFF

d_call: TRBD2
v_call: TRBV7-9
j_call: TRBJ2-1
cdr3_aa: CASSREGLAGKNEQFF

d_call: TRBD1
v_call: TRBV7-3
j_call: TRBJ1-2
cdr3_aa: CASSQTGGDGYTF

d_call: TRBD1
v_call: TRBV28
j_call: TRBJ2-1
cdr3_aa: CASKDRATYNEQFF

d_call: TRBD1
v_call: TRBV28
j_call: TRBJ1-5
cdr3_aa: CASRTQGAGGNGQPQHF

d_call: .
v_call: TRBV20-1
j_call: TRBJ2-4
cdr3_aa: CSASPFNIQYF

d_call: .
v_call: TRBV6-1
j_call: TRBJ1-1
cdr3_aa: CASSEGGRAEAFF

d_call: TRBD1
v_call: TRBV6-5
j_call: TRBJ1-2
cdr3_aa: CASSARQGLDGYTF

d_call: .
v_call: TRBV19
j_call: TRBJ1-5
cdr3_aa: CASRVDPTSNQPQHF

d_call: .
v_call: TRBV15
j_call: TRBJ2-4
cdr3_aa: CATSSWRAKNIQYF